This T cell receptor (beta chain) was recorded in a study of graft-versus-host responses after intestinal transplantation. Study-wide background: All recipients got anti-thymocyte globulin induction, then tacrolimus and steroids for 2 to 4 years.

The table came from immunoSEQ multiplex PCR; TCRdb's copy has only in-frame clones and leaves some out. Among roughly 20,000 clones listed, around 76% were seen once. V was trimmed by 4 bases and J by 3 bases, leaving 13 bases between them. The V gene's germline CDR1 is MGHRA and CDR2 YSYEKL. The CDR3 has 14 amino acids. Whole-study results and caveats: Early after transplant, HvG clones declined as circulating GvH clones peaked. GvH clones turned up in recipient marrow; some had shown up first in ileum or blood.

This clone ranks as medium-sized. What it binds is not known. Tissue processing of the graft released intraepithelial and lamina propria lymphocytes from it. The V gene is TRBV4-1, the J gene TRBJ2-7, with D maybe TRBD2 (5 bases). Sequenced here: ileum tissue, sampled around 20 days after intestinal transplant. The TCR was taken from a human patient who received an intestinal transplant, so some T cells may come from the graft donor. The CDR3 nucleotides read TGCGCCAGCAGCCCGCCCGGGATCCTCTACGAGCAGTACTTC. It codes for CASSPPGILYEQYF.